The 5 T cell receptor beta chains reported below all come from one sample, sequenced in a study of patients and donors after allogeneic stem cell transplantation. Using its own MiXCR run on the RT-PCR reads, TCRdb lists one record per CDR3 protein. The repertoire holds approximately 200,000 distinct CDR3 sequences, with 41% as singletons. The sequenced sample was blood, either unsorted or a sorted T cell fraction (not recorded which). The source is a human donor who was either an allogeneic HSCT recipient or a stem cell or donor lymphocyte infusion donor (not recorded which). It is not recorded whose cells these are; they may come from a transplant donor.

In its sample, this clonotype was seen a few times. The chain has TRBV29-1 and TRBJ2-7; D is unclear. The CDR3 totals 13 residues. The ends were cut back, 4 bases at V and 1 base at J, with 11 bases in the middle. Germline CDR1 SQVTM, CDR2 ANQGSEA. Here the CDR3 reads CSVARPSSYEQYF. In DNA, the CDR3 is TGCAGCGTTGCCCGACCTTCATCCTACGAGCAGTACTTC.

This clonotype appeared a few times. V usage is TRBV12-3 or TRBV12-4 and J usage is TRBJ2-1; D is possibly TRBD1 or TRBD2 (5 bases each). The V end was cut by 11 bases, the J end by 7 bases, with 21 bases between. CDR3 length: 14 residues. CDR3 coding DNA: TGTGCCGTATTCACGGGACGGAATACTAATGAGCAGTTCTTC. Its translation: CAVFTGRNTNEQFF.

The chain recombines TRBV6-1 with TRBJ1-1; D uncertain. Germline V gene lookup returns CDR1 MNHNS and CDR2 SASEGT. V shed 3 bases and J shed 3 bases, with 8 bases lying between them. The CDR3 totals 13 residues. Here the CDR3 reads CASSDRGDTEAFF. The CDR3 bases are TGTGCCAGCAGTGACCGGGGAGACACTGAAGCTTTCTTT.

The sample holds a few counts of this clonotype. The chain employs TRBV12-3 or TRBV12-4 and TRBJ1-5, with TRBD1 as a possible D gene (6 bases). Trimming removed 3 bases at V and 7 bases at J, with 13 bases between. The CDR3 consists of 14 residues. In DNA, the CDR3 is TGTGCCAGCAGTTTTCGCACAGGGACGCAGCCCCAGCATTTT. It encodes CASSFRTGTQPQHF.

The V and J genes are TRBV7-9 and TRBJ2-5, with 8 bases that match TRBD1. V dropped 5 bases and J dropped 3; count of bases not matched to a gene: 14. The CDR3 runs to 17 residues. Per the germline V gene, CDR1 is SEHNR and CDR2 is FQNEAQ (reference sequence). Here the CDR3 DNA reads TGTGCCAGCAGCCGAAGACAGGGGCCATCGTCGGAAGAGACCCAGTACTTC. It yields the protein CASSRRQGPSSEETQYF.